This T cell receptor beta chain was retrieved from a study of vaccination and CD4 T cells after COVID-19. The CDR3 contains 15 residues. V was pared by 5 bases and J by 4 bases, with 15 bases between. Germline lookup yields CDR1 SGHVS and CDR2 FQNEAQ. Concerning this clonotype: Antigen unknown.

CD4+ T cells that had been cultured provided DNA sequenced with the Oncomine TCR Beta short-read assay. One entry per CDR3 protein, called by TCRdb with MiXCR from the PCR reads. The sample includes about 20,000 distinct CDR3 sequences, over 60% of them seen just once. Treatment described: roughly nine-day PBMC culture with coronavirus spike peptide pools or control peptides (ViraFEST assay). The J gene is TRBJ1-5, the V gene TRBV7-8; D might be TRBD1 (5 bases). This TCR came from a human donor who received a COVID-19 vaccine. The sequenced sample was CD4+ T cells from blood, cultured in vitro, obtained after SARS-CoV-2 vaccination. DNA of the CDR3: TGTGCCAGCAGCGCCGGGACCCATAAGAATCAGCCCCAGCATTTT. Translating gives CASSAGTHKNQPQHF.